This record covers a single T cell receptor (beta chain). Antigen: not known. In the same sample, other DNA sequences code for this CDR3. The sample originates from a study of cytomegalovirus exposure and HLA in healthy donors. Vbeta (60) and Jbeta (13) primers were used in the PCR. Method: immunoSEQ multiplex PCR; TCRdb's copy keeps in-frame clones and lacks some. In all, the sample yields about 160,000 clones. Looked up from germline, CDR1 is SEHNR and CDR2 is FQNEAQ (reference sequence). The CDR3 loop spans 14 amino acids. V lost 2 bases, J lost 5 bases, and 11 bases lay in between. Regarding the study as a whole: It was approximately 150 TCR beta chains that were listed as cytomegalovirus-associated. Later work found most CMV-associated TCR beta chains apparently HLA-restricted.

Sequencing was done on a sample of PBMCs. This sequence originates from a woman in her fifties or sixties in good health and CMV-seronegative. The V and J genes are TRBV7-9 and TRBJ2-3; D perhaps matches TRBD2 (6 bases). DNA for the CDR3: TGTGCCAGCAGCTTAAGGGGAGGTGAAGATACGCAGTATTTT. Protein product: CASSLRGGEDTQYF.